Following are 22 T cell receptor beta chains from one sample sequenced in a study of cytomegalovirus exposure and HLA in healthy donors. Use of 60 Vbeta and 13 Jbeta primers characterized the PCR. Measured with immunoSEQ multiplex PCR; TCRdb has only the in-frame clones, and not every one. The sample contains about 140,000 clones, roughly 77% of which appear only once. Sequenced sample: PBMCs. The receptors were sampled from a man aged 40-49 years in good health and CMV-seronegative.

This clone was counted a single time. The genes are TRBV6-5 and TRBJ1-6, with 9 nucleotides matching TRBD1. V trimming: 6 bases; J trimming: 7 bases; junction bases outside the gene matches: 7. CDR3 length: 15 amino acids. Germline values: CDR1 MNHEY, CDR2 SVGAGI. Here the CDR3 reads CASRVRDRVNSPLHF. The CDR3 region has the DNA TGTGCCAGCAGGGTCCGGGACAGGGTCAATTCACCCCTCCACTTT.

The V gene is TRBV6-6, the J gene TRBJ2-5, with a possible D match to TRBD2 (5 bases). The V end lost 6 bases, the J end lost 4 bases, and 21 bases lay between the germline ends. The CDR3 contains 16 residues. CDR1 is MNHNY, CDR2 SVGAGI, per germline (reference sequence). CDR3 loop: CASSTTLAHGLETQYF. In DNA, the CDR3 is TGTGCCAGCAGCACCACCCTGGCCCACGGACTAGAGACCCAGTACTTC.

CDR3 nucleotide sequence: TGTGCCAGCAGTTACGGAGTAGCGGGGGCTTACGAGCAGTACTTC. The encoded protein is CASSYGVAGAYEQYF. The J gene is TRBJ2-7, the V gene TRBV6-5, with 9 bases aligning to TRBD2. Germline V gives CDR1 MNHEY, CDR2 SVGAGI. The V gene end was trimmed by 2 bases and the J gene end by 4 bases; junction bases not matched to a gene: 6. The CDR3 is 15 amino acids.

The chain recombines TRBV11-1 with TRBJ1-2, with 7 bases identical to TRBD1. Germline CDR1 reads SGHAT; CDR2 reads FQDESV (reference sequence). CDR3 length equals 14 residues. The ends lost 0 bases at V and 6 bases at J; junction bases unmatched: 4. CDR3 nucleotide sequence: TGTGCCAGCAGCTTAGCAGGGACAGCCCATGGCTACACCTTC. This codes for CASSLAGTAHGYTF. Combining the CDR3 with reference TRBV11-1 and TRBJ1-2 gives the whole variable domain EAEVAQSPRYKITEKSQAVAFWCDPISGHATLYWYRQILGQGPELLVQFQDESVVDDSQLPKDRFSAERLKGVDSTLKIQPAELGDSAMYLCASSLAGTAHGYTFGSGTRLTVV.

This clone has only one observation. V and J are TRBV29-1 and TRBJ2-7, with D possibly TRBD1 on 5 matching bases. This CDR3 has 15 amino acids. Trimming took 4 bases from V and 3 from J, leaving 19 bases between them. CDR1 is SQVTM and CDR2 is ANQGSEA in the germline V gene. The CDR3 loop is CSVAPPAQGNYEQYF. The CDR3 DNA sequence: TGCAGCGTTGCCCCTCCTGCGCAGGGTAACTACGAGCAGTACTTC.

In DNA form, the CDR3 reads TGTGCTAGTGGTTTGGTAGTGGGACTCACAGATACGCAGTATTTT. It encodes CASGLVVGLTDTQYF. The V and J genes are TRBV12-5 and TRBJ2-3; weak D call: TRBD2 (6 bases). V lost 0 bases and J lost 2, with 9 bases in between. The V gene's germline CDR1 is LGHNT and CDR2 FRNRAP. The CDR3 has 15 residues.

V and J are TRBV14 and TRBJ1-1; no clear D. CDR1 and CDR2 (germline): SGHDN, FVKESK. The CDR3 covers 14 residues. Trimming took off 3 bases at V and 0 bases at J, with 8 bases between the two ends. CDR3 residues: CASSQDWLNTEAFF. CDR3 coding DNA: TGTGCCAGCAGCCAGGACTGGTTGAACACTGAAGCTTTCTTT.

The rearrangement joins TRBV5-1 to TRBJ2-6; D ambiguous. This CDR3 has 15 residues. Germline CDR1 is SGHRS and CDR2 is YFSETQ. V shed 0 bases and J shed 0 bases, with 4 bases lying between them. The CDR3 coding sequence is TGCGCCAGCAGCTTGGACAGCTCTGGGGCCAACGTCCTGACTTTC. The encoded protein is CASSLDSSGANVLTF.

V is TRBV27 and J is TRBJ2-2, with 8 bases fitting TRBD2. Germline V gene data show CDR1 as MNHEY and CDR2 as SMNVEV (reference sequence). The V and J ends lost 1 base and 4 bases, in that order; junction bases with no gene match: 11. The CDR3 sequence is 18 residues long. CDR3 protein: CASSLYTRGTSTTGELFF. For the CDR3, the DNA is TGTGCCAGCAGTTTATATACCCGAGGGACTAGTACCACCGGGGAGCTGTTTTTT.

The chain has TRBV12-5 and TRBJ2-3; 7 positions agree with TRBD1. The CDR3 spans 12 residues. The germline CDR1 and CDR2 sequences are LGHNT and FRNRAP. With 6 bases clipped from V and 9 bases from J, the junction kept 6 bases outside the gene matches. The CDR3 region is CASGNDRDTQYF. CDR3 in DNA: TGTGCTAGTGGCAATGACAGGGACACGCAGTATTTT.

The J gene is TRBJ1-1, the V gene TRBV30; D unclear. Germline V gene data show CDR1 as GTSNPN and CDR2 as SVGIG (reference sequence). Trimming stripped 5 bases from V and 0 bases from J, with 13 bases between. The CDR3 is 14 amino acids. The CDR3 spells CAWDLLGVNTEAFF. The CDR3 DNA reads as TGTGCCTGGGACTTGCTCGGGGTGAACACTGAAGCTTTCTTT.

The rearrangement joins TRBV5-1 to TRBJ1-1, with D possibly matching TRBD1 (5 bases). V was trimmed by 4 bases and J by 0 bases, leaving 16 bases between them. The CDR3 totals 16 residues. Germline CDR1 and CDR2: SGHRS and YFSETQ. Here the CDR3 DNA reads TGCGCCAGCAGCACGGGACTCCAGCTCATGAACACTGAAGCTTTCTTT. As protein: CASSTGLQLMNTEAFF.

The rearrangement joins TRBV7-3 to TRBJ1-1, with 8 bases fitting TRBD1. The CDR3 covers 15 residues. Germline V CDR1 and CDR2: SGHTA, FQGTGA. V gave up 2 bases and J gave up 3 bases; unmatched junction bases: 5. The CDR3 sequence is CASSLDPRGHTEAFF. The CDR3, as DNA: TGTGCCAGCAGCTTAGACCCCAGGGGGCACACTGAAGCTTTCTTT.

The chain combines TRBV27 with TRBJ2-7, with D possibly matching TRBD1 (6 bases). The V gene's germline CDR1 is MNHEY and CDR2 SMNVEV (reference sequence). Trimming removed 4 bases at V and 4 bases at J, with 14 bases between. This CDR3 region has 14 residues. The CDR3 region has the DNA TGTGCCAGCAGTTCTAACAGGGATCGGTACGAGCAGTACTTC. Its protein product is CASSSNRDRYEQYF.

The V and J genes are TRBV5-4 and TRBJ1-2; D not certain. V shed 2 bases and J shed 6 bases, with 11 bases lying between them. The CDR3 is 13 amino acids. Germline loops: CDR1 SGHNT, CDR2 YYREEE (reference sequence). CDR3 in amino acids: CASSFTTIDGYTF. The CDR3 DNA is TGTGCCAGCAGCTTCACTACTATAGATGGCTACACCTTC.

The V and J genes are TRBV11-2 and TRBJ2-7; 11 bases line up with TRBD2. The CDR3 covers 15 residues. V was pared by 3 bases and J by 2 bases, with 3 bases of the junction left unmatched. Germline V gene sequence: CDR1 SGHAT, CDR2 FQNNGV. For the CDR3, the DNA is TGTGCCAGCAGCTTCTTAGCGGGGGGGACCTACGAGCAGTACTTC. Translated: CASSFLAGGTYEQYF.

The chain recombines TRBV10-3 with TRBJ2-7; a weak D match, TRBD2 (5 bases). The CDR3 totals 15 residues. CDR1 is ENHRY and CDR2 is SYGVKD in the germline V gene. Trimming shortened V by 3 bases and J by 0 bases, and 12 bases separated the two germline ends. CDR3 amino acids: CAISDQGRDSYEQYF. DNA for the CDR3: TGTGCCATCAGTGACCAAGGACGGGACTCCTACGAGCAGTACTTC.

This chain links TRBV19 with TRBJ2-5, with 12 bases aligning to TRBD2. CDR3 length: 15 amino acids. CDR1 LNHDA and CDR2 SQIVND come from the germline V gene (reference sequence). V lost 4 bases and J lost 6; bases outside the gene matches: 6. CDR3 residues: CASSTTSGGMKTQYF. In nucleotides, the CDR3 is TGTGCCAGTAGTACCACTAGCGGGGGGATGAAGACCCAGTACTTC.

CDR3 loop: CASSDPQGAQNANTGELFF. In DNA, the CDR3 is TGTGCCAGCAGCGACCCGCAGGGGGCCCAAAACGCAAACACCGGGGAGCTGTTTTTT. The chain employs TRBV9 and TRBJ2-2; 8 nucleotides agree with TRBD1. The CDR3 is 19 residues long. Germline V gene sequence: CDR1 SGDLS, CDR2 YYNGEE. J was trimmed by 2 bases and V by 3 bases; bases with no gene match: 15.

V is TRBV28 and J is TRBJ1-2; weak D call: TRBD1 (5 bases). CDR1 is MDHEN and CDR2 is SYDVKM in the germline V gene. This CDR3 region has 15 residues. The V gene lost 3 bases and the J gene lost 0 bases, with 11 bases spanning the gap. The CDR3 bases are TGTGCCAGCAGTTTGGCTGACAGTACTAACTATGGCTACACCTTC. Protein: CASSLADSTNYGYTF.

This CDR3 is CATSREVWRGNTGELFF. The CDR3 DNA sequence: TGTGCCACCAGCAGAGAGGTTTGGAGGGGGAACACCGGGGAGCTGTTTTTT. V gene TRBV15 combines with J gene TRBJ2-2, with D perhaps matching TRBD2 (6 bases). The germline V gene has CDR1 LNHNV and CDR2 YYDKDF (reference sequence). V was trimmed by 0 bases and J by 1 base, leaving 12 bases between them. The CDR3 spans 17 residues.

This clone was detected once. This chain links TRBV7-3 with TRBJ2-3; 14 bases are shared with TRBD2. The length of the CDR3 is 21 residues. CDR1 SGHTA and CDR2 FQGTGA come from the germline V gene. The V and J ends lost 0 bases and 2 bases, in that order; junction bases with no gene match: 13. CDR3 in DNA: TGTGCCAGCAGCTTAACGTTGTGGGGGACTAGCGGGGGCGCCAACACAGATACGCAGTATTTT. Its protein product is CASSLTLWGTSGGANTDTQYF.